A single T cell receptor (beta chain) is shown here with its context. CDR3 length: 12 amino acids. Per the germline V gene, CDR1 is MGHDK and CDR2 is SYGVNS. The junction had 5 bases not matched to a gene; V was cut back by 5 bases and J by 10 bases. The data were taken from a study of blood T cell repertoires in COVID-19. The repertoire was sequenced with immunoSEQ multiplex PCR; TCRdb's copy has only in-frame clones and lacks some. The sample lists fewer than 250,000 clones; approximately 88% were seen once. Recruits, aged roughly 18 to 95 years, lived in 20 to 30 US areas. Recovery meant two consecutive negative NP/OP PCR tests, professional clearance, or resolved symptoms.

The source material was PBMCs or T cells enriched from blood (not recorded which). The rearrangement joins TRBV25-1 to TRBJ1-1, with 9 bases fitting TRBD1. This TCR was recovered from a woman aged 18-35 years who had recovered from COVID-19. CDR3 nucleotides: TGTGCCAGCAGTCTCGGGACAGGGAGAGCTTTCTTT. It yields the protein CASSLGTGRAFF. The entire variable domain, with the rest obtained from reference TRBV25-1 and TRBJ1-1, is as follows: EADIYQTPRYLVIGTGKKITLECSQTMGHDKMYWYQQDPGMELHLIHYSYGVNSTEKGDLSSESTVSRIRTEHFPLTLESARPSHTSQYLCASSLGTGRAFFGQGTRLTVV.